The 2 T cell receptor beta chains below come from one sample, sequenced in a study of OX40 agonist ivuxolimab in advanced cancers. The protocol was immunoSEQ multiplex PCR, while the TCRdb copy is restricted to in-frame clones and leaves out a portion. The sample shows 60,000 to 80,000 clones, roughly 89% of them seen only once. The sequences come from CD4+ or CD8+ T cells sorted from blood, collected in a trial of the OX40 agonist ivuxolimab. These receptors came from an adult with an advanced solid tumor such as melanoma, head and neck, liver or kidney cancer.

The chain carries TRBV27 and TRBJ1-2; the D gene is possibly TRBD1 (5 bases). From germline, CDR1 is MNHEY and CDR2 SMNVEV (reference sequence). CDR3 size: 13 residues. With 2 bases removed from V and 5 bases from J, the gap between germline ends came to 9 bases. CDR3 amino acids: CASSLDSQYGYTF. The CDR3 DNA is TGTGCCAGCAGTTTAGACAGCCAATATGGCTACACCTTC.

The V gene is TRBV18, the J gene TRBJ1-1; D not certain. The CDR3 extends over 12 amino acids. The V end was cut by 3 bases, the J end by 11 bases, with 13 bases between. Looked up from germline, CDR1 is KGHSH and CDR2 is LQKENI. CDR3 protein: CASSPDGHRAFF. In DNA form, the CDR3 reads TGTGCCAGCTCACCCGACGGGCATCGGGCTTTCTTT.